The 5 T cell receptor beta chains below come from one sample, sequenced in a study of T-cell memory formation after mild COVID-19. One entry per CDR3 protein results from TCRdb running MiXCR on the 5' RACE reads. The repertoire consists of hundreds of thousands of distinct CDR3 sequences, with approximately 15% occurring once and the leading ten covering 22%. Sequenced: PBMCs or a T cell subset sorted from them (not recorded which). The receptors stem from a man aged 18 to 29 who had mild COVID-19 (a few samples of this study predate the infection). Cell type and time point are not known.

At least ten counts were recorded for this clonotype. This chain uses TRBV5-1 with TRBJ1-6; 7 nucleotides agree with TRBD1. The V gene's germline CDR1 is SGHRS and CDR2 YFSETQ. CDR3 length: 14 amino acids. The V and J ends lost 0 bases and 10 bases, in that order; junction bases with no gene match: 4. Here the CDR3 DNA reads TGCGCCAGCAGCTTGGCGGGACAGCGCTCACCCCTCCACTTT. Translating gives CASSLAGQRSPLHF.

The gene calls are TRBV20-1 and TRBJ2-7; 12 positions agree with TRBD2. Germline CDR1 is DFQATT and CDR2 is SNEGSKA (reference sequence). The CDR3 contains 15 residues. The CDR3 DNA reads as TGCAGCACTACTAGCGGGGGGTCTAGCAACTACGAGCAGTACGTC. Amino acid sequence: CSTTSGGSSNYEQYV.

In this sample, this clonotype turned up many times. The V call is TRBV10-2, the J call TRBJ2-7; D might be TRBD1 (5 bases). In germline, CDR1 is WSHSY, CDR2 SAAADI. The V and J ends lost 0 bases and 2 bases respectively, with 8 bases between them. This CDR3 comprises 14 residues. Here the CDR3 DNA reads TGCGCCAGCAGTGAGTCGTGGGGCCCCTACGAGCAGTACTTC. Translated, it gives CASSESWGPYEQYF.

The J gene is TRBJ2-7, the V gene TRBV20-1, with TRBD2 as a possible D gene (5 bases). Looked up from germline, CDR1 is DFQATT and CDR2 is SNEGSKA (reference sequence). The V end lost 7 bases, the J end lost 7 bases, and 14 bases lay between the germline ends. CDR3 size: 11 residues. The chain's CDR3 is CSVKGGSEQYV. The CDR3 DNA follows: TGCAGTGTTAAGGGCGGGTCAGAGCAGTACGTC.

This clonotype was found a few times. This chain connects TRBV7-2 to TRBJ1-2; D uncertain. V was clipped by 2 bases and J by 6 bases, with 10 bases between them. This CDR3 is built from 13 residues. Germline CDR1 SGHTA, CDR2 FQGNSA. CDR3 nucleotides: TGTGCCAGCAGCTTACGGGGAGAGGATGGCTACACCTTC. Translated: CASSLRGEDGYTF. Using reference TRBV7-2 and TRBJ1-2 for the parts outside the CDR3, the full variable domain is GAGVSQSPSNKVTEKGKDVELRCDPISGHTALYWYRQSLGQGLEFLIYFQGNSAPDKSGLPSDRFSAERTGGSVSTLTIQRTQQEDSAVYLCASSLRGEDGYTFGSGTRLTVV.